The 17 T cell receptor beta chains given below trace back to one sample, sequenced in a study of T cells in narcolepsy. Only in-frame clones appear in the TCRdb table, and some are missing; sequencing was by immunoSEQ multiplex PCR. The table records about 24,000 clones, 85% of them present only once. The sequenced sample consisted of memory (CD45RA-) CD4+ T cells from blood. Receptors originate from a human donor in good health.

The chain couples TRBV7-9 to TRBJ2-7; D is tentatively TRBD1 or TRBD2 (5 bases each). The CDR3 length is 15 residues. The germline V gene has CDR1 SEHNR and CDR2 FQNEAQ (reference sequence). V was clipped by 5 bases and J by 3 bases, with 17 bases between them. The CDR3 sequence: CASSDSGTRYYEQYF. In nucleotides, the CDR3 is TGTGCCAGCAGCGACTCGGGGACCCGCTACTACGAGCAGTACTTC.

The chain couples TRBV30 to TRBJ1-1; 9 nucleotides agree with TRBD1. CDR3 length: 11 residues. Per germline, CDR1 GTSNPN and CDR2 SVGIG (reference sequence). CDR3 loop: CASTGGNEAFF. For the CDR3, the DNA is TGTGCTTCGACAGGGGGGAATGAAGCTTTCTTT.

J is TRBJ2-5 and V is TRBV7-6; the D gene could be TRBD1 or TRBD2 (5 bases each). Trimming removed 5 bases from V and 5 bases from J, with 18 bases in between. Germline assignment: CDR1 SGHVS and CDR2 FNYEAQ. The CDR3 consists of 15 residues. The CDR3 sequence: CASSPQQGRGETQYF. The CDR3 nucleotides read TGTGCCAGCAGCCCCCAGCAGGGACGGGGTGAGACCCAGTACTTC. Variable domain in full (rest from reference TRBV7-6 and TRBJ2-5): GAGVSQSPRYKVTKRGQDVALRCDPISGHVSLYWYRQALGQGPEFLTYFNYEAQQDKSGLPNDRFSAERPEGSISTLTIQRTEQRDSAMYRCASSPQQGRGETQYFGPGTRLLVL.

The CDR3 DNA reads TGTGCCAGCAGCTTGGTTGCAGCTGAAAAACTGTTTTTT. Protein sequence: CASSLVAAEKLFF. The chain joins TRBV5-6 to TRBJ1-4, with D unclear. This CDR3 is built from 13 residues. Germline CDR1 is SGHDT and CDR2 is YYEEEE. Trimming left V 0 bases short and J 7 bases short, with 7 bases between.

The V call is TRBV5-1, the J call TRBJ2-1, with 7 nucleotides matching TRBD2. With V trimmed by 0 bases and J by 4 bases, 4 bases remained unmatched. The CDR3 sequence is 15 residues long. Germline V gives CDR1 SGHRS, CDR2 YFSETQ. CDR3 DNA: TGCGCCAGCAGCTTGGAGGTTAGCGGGTACAATGAGCAGTTCTTC. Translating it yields CASSLEVSGYNEQFF.

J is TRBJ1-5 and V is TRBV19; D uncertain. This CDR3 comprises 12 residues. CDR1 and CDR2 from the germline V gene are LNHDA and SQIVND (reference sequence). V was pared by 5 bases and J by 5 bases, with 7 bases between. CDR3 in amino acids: CASSFWDQPQHF. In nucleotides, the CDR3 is TGTGCCAGTAGTTTCTGGGATCAGCCCCAGCATTTT.

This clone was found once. The CDR3 DNA reads TGCAGCGTTGGGGGGAATAGCAATCAGCCCCAGCATTTT. It is translated as CSVGGNSNQPQHF. The genes are TRBV29-1 and TRBJ1-5, with D maybe TRBD1 (5 bases). The CDR3 consists of 13 residues. Trimming took 4 bases from V and 0 from J, leaving 7 bases between them. Germline V gives CDR1 SQVTM, CDR2 ANQGSEA.

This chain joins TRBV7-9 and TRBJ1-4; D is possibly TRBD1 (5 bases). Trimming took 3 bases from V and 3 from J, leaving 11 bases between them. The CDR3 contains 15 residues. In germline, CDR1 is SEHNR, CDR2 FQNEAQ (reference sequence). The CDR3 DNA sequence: TGTGCCAGCAGCTTTGATATGGGGGCTAATGAAAAACTGTTTTTT. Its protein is CASSFDMGANEKLFF.

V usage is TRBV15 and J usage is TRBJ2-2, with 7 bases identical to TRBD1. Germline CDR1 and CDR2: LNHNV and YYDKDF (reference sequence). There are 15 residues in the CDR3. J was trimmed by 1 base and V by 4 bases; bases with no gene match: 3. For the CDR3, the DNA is TGTGCCACCAGCACCCGGACAGGGAACACCGGGGAGCTGTTTTTT. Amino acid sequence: CATSTRTGNTGELFF.

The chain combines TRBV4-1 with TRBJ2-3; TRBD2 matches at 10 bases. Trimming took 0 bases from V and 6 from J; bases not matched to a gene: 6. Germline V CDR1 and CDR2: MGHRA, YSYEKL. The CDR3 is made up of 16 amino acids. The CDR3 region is CASSQEGAGGRDTQYF. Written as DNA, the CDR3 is TGCGCCAGCAGCCAAGAAGGAGCGGGAGGGCGCGATACGCAGTATTTT.

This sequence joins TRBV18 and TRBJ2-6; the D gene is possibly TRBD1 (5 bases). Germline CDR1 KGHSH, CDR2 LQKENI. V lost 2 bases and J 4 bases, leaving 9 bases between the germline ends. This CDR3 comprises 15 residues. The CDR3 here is CASSPGASGANVLTF. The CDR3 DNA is TGTGCCAGCTCACCAGGGGCGTCGGGGGCCAACGTCCTGACTTTC. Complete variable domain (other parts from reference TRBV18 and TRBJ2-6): NAGVMQNPRHLVRRRGQEARLRCSPMKGHSHVYWYRQLPEEGLKFMVYLQKENIIDESGMPKERFSAEFPKEGPSILRIQQVVRGDSAAYFCASSPGASGANVLTFGAGSRLTVL.

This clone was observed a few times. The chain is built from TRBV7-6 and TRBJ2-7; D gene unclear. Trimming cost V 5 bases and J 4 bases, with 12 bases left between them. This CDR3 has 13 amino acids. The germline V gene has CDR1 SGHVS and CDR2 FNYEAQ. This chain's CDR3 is CASSKDGPYEQYF. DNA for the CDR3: TGTGCCAGCAGCAAGGACGGGCCTTACGAGCAGTACTTC.

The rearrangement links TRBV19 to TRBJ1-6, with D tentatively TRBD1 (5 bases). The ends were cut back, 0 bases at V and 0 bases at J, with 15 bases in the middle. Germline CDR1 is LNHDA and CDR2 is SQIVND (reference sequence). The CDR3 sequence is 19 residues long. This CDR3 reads CASSIEGRRGSSYNSPLHF. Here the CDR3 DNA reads TGTGCCAGTAGTATAGAGGGGCGCCGGGGGAGCTCCTATAATTCACCCCTCCACTTT.

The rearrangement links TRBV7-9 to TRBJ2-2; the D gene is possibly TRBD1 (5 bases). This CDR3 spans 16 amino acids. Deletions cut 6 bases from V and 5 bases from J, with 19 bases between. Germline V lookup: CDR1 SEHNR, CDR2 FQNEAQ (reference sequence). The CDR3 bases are TGTGCCAGCAGTCCCCAGGGCAGGCAAGGTACCGGGGAGCTGTTTTTT. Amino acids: CASSPQGRQGTGELFF. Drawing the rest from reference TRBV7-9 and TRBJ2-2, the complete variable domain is DTGVSQNPRHKITKRGQNVTFRCDPISEHNRLYWYRQTLGQGPEFLTYFQNEAQLEKSRLLSDRFSAERPKGSFSTLEIQRTEQGDSAMYLCASSPQGRQGTGELFFGEGSRLTVL.

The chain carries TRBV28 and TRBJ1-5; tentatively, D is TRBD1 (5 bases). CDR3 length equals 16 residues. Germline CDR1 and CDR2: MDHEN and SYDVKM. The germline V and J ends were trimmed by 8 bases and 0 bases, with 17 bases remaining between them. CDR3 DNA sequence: TGTGCCAGCGGGGCTTGGGAGGGACTTAGCAATCAGCCCCAGCATTTT. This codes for CASGAWEGLSNQPQHF.

In DNA form, the CDR3 reads TGTGCCAGCAGTGAAGCGACCGTGGCCAAAAACATTCAGTACTTC. Translating gives CASSEATVAKNIQYF. This chain connects TRBV2 to TRBJ2-4; D is uncertain. The CDR3 covers 15 residues. Germline V lookup: CDR1 SNHLY, CDR2 FYNNEI. V lost 0 bases and J 1 base, leaving 7 bases between the germline ends.

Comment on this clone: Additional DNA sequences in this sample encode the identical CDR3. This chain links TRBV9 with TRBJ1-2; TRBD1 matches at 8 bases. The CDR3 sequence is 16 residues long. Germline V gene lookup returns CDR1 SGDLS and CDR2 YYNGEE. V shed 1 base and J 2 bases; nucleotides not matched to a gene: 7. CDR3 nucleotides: TGTGCCAGCAGCGTACCTTTAACAGGGGGGAACTATGGCTACACCTTC. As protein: CASSVPLTGGNYGYTF.